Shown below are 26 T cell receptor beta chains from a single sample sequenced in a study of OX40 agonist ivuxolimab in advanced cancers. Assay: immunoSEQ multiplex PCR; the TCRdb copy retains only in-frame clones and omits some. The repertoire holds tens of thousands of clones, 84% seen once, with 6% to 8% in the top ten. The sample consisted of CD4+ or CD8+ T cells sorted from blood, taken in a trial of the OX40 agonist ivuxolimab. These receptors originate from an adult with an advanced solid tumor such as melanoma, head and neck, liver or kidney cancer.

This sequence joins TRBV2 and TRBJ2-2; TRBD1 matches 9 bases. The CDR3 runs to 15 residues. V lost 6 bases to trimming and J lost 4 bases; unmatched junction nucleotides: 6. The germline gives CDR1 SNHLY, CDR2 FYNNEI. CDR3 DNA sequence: TGTGCCAGCAGGGGACAGGGTACCTTCACCGGGGAGCTGTTTTTT. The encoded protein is CASRGQGTFTGELFF.

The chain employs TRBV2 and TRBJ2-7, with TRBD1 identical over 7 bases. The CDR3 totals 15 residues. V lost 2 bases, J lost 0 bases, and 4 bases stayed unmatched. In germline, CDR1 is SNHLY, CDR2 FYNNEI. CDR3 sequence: CASSESAGGSYEQYF. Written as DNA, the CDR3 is TGTGCCAGCAGTGAATCGGCAGGGGGCTCCTACGAGCAGTACTTC.

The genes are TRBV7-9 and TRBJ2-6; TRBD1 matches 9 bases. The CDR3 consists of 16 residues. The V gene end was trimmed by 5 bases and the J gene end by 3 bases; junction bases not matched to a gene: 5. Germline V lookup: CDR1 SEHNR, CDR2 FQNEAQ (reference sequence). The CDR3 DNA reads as TGTGCCAGCAGCGTAACAGGGGGCGTTGGGGCCAACGTCCTGACTTTC. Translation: CASSVTGGVGANVLTF.

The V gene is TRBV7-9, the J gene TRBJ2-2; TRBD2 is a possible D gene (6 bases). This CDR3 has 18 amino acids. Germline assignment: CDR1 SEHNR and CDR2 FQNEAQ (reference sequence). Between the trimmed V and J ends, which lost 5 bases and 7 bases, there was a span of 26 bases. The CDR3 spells CASSEGRQSRLDSGELFF. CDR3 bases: TGTGCCAGCAGCGAGGGTCGACAGTCCCGACTAGATAGCGGGGAGCTGTTTTTT.

DNA of the CDR3: TGTGCCAGCATAGGATGGGATACTGTAACCTACGAGCAGTACTTC. Residues: CASIGWDTVTYEQYF. J is TRBJ2-7 and V is TRBV21-1. TRBV21-1 is a documented pseudogene. This CDR3 comprises 15 residues.

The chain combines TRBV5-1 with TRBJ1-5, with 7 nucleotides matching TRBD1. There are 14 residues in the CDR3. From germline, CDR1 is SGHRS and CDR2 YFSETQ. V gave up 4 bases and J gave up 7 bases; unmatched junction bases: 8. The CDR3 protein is CASSPGQERQPQHF. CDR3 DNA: TGCGCCAGCAGCCCCGGACAGGAAAGGCAGCCCCAGCATTTT. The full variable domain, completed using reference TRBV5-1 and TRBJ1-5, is KAGVTQTPRYLIKTRGQQVTLSCSPISGHRSVSWYQQTPGQGLQFLFEYFSETQRNKGNFPGRFSGRQFSNSRSEMNVSTLELGDSALYLCASSPGQERQPQHFGDGTRLSIL.

Written as DNA, the CDR3 is TGTGCCAGCAGCCCGATAGACGGCTTTGGAGGCTACACCTTC. This sequence encodes CASSPIDGFGGYTF. The chain carries TRBV7-3 and TRBJ1-2, with D unresolved. The CDR3 has 14 amino acids. The V gene lost 5 bases and the J gene lost 8 bases, with 18 bases spanning the gap. From germline, CDR1 is SGHTA and CDR2 FQGTGA.

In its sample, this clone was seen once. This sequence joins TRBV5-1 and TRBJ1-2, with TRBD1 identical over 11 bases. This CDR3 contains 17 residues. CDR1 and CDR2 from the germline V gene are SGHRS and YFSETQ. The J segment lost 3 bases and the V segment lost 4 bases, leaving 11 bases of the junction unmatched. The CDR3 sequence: CASSLGQGARLYYGYTF. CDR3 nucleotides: TGCGCCAGCAGCCTTGGACAGGGGGCTCGTTTATACTATGGCTACACCTTC.

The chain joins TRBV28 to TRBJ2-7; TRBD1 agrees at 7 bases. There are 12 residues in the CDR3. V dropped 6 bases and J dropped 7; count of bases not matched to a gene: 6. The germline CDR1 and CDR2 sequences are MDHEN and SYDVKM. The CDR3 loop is CASSQQGWEQYF. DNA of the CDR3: TGTGCCAGCAGCCAACAGGGGTGGGAGCAGTACTTC.

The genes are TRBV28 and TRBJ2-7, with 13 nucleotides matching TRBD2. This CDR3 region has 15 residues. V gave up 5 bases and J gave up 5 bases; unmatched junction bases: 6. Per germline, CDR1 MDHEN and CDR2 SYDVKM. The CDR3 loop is CASSLRTSGSHEQYF. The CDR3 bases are TGTGCCAGCAGTCTCCGGACTAGCGGGAGCCACGAGCAGTACTTC.

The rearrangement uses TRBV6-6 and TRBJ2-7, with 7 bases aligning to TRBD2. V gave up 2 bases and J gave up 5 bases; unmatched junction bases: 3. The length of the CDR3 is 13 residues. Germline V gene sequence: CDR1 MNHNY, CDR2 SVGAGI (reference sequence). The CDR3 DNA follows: TGTGCCAGCAGTTACGGGGGAGGGAACGAGCAGTACTTC. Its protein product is CASSYGGGNEQYF.

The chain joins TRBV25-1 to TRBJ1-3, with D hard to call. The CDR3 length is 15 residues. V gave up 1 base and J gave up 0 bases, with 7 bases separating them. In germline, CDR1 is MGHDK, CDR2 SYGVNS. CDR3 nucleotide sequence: TGTGCCAGCAGTGAATCGGGGAACTCTGGAAACACCATATATTTT. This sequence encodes CASSESGNSGNTIYF.

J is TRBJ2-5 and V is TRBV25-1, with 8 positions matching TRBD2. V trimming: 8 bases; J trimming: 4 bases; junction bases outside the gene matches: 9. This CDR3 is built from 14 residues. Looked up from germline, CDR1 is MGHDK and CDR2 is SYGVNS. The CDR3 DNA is TGTGCCAGCCGTTGGACTAGCAGGGGAGAGACCCAGTACTTC. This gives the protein CASRWTSRGETQYF.

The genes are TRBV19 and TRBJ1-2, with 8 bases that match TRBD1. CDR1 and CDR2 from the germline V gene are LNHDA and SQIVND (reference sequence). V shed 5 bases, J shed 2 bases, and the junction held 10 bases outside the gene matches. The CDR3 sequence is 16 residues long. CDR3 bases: TGTGCCAGTAGTTTTCAGGGGGCGGGTAGCAACTATGGCTACACCTTC. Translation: CASSFQGAGSNYGYTF. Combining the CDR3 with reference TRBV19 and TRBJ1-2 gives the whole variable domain DGGITQSPKYLFRKEGQNVTLSCEQNLNHDAMYWYRQDPGQGLRLIYYSQIVNDFQKGDIAEGYSVSREKKESFPLTVTSAQKNPTAFYLCASSFQGAGSNYGYTFGSGTRLTVV.

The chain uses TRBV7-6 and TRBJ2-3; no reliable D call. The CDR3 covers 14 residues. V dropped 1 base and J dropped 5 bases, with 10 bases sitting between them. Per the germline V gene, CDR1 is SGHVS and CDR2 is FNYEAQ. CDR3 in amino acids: CASSLGAGKDTQYF. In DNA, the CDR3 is TGTGCCAGCAGCTTAGGGGCTGGAAAAGATACGCAGTATTTT.

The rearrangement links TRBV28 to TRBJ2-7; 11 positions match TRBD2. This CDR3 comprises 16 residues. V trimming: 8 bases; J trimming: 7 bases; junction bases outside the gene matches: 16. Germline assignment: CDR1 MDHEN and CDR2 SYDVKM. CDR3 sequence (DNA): TGTGCCAGCTCAACCGGGACTAGCGGTAGTCTACGAGAGCAGTACTTC. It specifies CASSTGTSGSLREQYF.

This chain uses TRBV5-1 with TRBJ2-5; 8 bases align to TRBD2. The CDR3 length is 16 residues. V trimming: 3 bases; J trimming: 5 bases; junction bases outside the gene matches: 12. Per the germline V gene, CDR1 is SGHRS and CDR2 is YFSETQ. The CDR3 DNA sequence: TGCGCCAGCAGCTCGAACCCTAGCGGGTTGTACGAGACCCAGTACTTC. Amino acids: CASSSNPSGLYETQYF.

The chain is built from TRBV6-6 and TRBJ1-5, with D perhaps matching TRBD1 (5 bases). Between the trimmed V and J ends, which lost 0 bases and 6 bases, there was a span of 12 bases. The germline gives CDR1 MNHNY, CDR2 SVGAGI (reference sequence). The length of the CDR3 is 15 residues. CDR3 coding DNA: TGTGCCAGCAGTTACTCAGGGGTCGTGAGTCAGCCCCAGCATTTT. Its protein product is CASSYSGVVSQPQHF.

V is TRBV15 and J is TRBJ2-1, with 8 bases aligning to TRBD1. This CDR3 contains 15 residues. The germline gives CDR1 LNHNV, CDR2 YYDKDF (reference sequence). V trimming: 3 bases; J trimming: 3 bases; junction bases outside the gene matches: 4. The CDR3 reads CATSSPGTGYNEQFF. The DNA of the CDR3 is TGTGCCACCAGCAGTCCCGGGACAGGCTACAATGAGCAGTTCTTC.

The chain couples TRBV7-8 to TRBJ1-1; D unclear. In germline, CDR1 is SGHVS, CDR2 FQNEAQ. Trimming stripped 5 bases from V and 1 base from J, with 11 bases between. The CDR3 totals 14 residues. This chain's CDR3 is CASSPGLGNTEAFF. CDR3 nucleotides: TGTGCCAGCAGCCCCGGGTTGGGGAACACTGAAGCTTTCTTT. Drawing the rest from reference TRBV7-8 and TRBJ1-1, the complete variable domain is GAGVSQSPRYKVAKRGQDVALRCDPISGHVSLFWYQQALGQGPEFLTYFQNEAQLDKSGLPSDRFFAERPEGSVSTLKIQRTQQEDSAVYLCASSPGLGNTEAFFGQGTRLTVV.

CDR3 protein: CASRGLGDEQYF. In nucleotides, the CDR3 is TGTGCCAGCAGGGGGTTAGGGGACGAGCAGTACTTC. V and J are TRBV6-6 and TRBJ2-7; D might be TRBD1 (5 bases). Germline loops: CDR1 MNHNY, CDR2 SVGAGI (reference sequence). The CDR3 is made up of 12 amino acids. V was clipped by 6 bases and J by 5 bases, with 11 bases between them.

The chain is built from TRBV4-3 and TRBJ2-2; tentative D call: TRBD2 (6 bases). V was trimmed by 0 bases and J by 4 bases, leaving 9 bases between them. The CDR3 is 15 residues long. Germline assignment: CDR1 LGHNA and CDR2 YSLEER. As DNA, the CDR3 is TGCGCCAGCAGCCAAGATTTCGGGAGCACCGGGGAGCTGTTTTTT. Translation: CASSQDFGSTGELFF.

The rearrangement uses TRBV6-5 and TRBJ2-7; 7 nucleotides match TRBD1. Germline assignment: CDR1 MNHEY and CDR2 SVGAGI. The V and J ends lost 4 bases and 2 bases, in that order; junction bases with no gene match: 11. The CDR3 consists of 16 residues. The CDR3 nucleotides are TGTGCCAGCAGTTTTCTATATCGGACAGGCACCTACGAGCAGTACTTC. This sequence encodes CASSFLYRTGTYEQYF.

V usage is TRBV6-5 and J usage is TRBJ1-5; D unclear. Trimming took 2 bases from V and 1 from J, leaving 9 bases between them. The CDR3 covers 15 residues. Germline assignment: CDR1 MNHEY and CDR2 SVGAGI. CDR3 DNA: TGTGCCAGCAGTTACCTGCTATCCAGCAATCAGCCCCAGCATTTT. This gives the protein CASSYLLSSNQPQHF.

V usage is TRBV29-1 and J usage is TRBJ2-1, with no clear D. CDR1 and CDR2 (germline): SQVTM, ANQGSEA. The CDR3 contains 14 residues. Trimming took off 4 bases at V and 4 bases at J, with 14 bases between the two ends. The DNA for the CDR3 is TGCAGCGTTGCATCAGCCCCCCAGTACAATGAGCAGTTCTTC. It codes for CSVASAPQYNEQFF.

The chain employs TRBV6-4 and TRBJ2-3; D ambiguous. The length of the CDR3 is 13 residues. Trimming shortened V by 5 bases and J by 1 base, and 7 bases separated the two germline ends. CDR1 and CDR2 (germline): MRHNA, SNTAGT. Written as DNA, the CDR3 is TGTGCCAGCAGTTTAATGGGCACAGATACGCAGTATTTT. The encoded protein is CASSLMGTDTQYF.